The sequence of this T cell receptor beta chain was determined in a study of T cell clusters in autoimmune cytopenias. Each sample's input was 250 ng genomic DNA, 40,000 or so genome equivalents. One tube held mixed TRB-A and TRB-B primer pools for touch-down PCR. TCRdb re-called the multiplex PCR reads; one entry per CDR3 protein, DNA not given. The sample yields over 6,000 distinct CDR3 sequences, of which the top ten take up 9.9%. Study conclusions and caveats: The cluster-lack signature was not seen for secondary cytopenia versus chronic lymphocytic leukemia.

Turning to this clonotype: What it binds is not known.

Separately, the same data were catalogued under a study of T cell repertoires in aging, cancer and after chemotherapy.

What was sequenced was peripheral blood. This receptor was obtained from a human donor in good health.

The CDR3 sequence: CASSLDRGFFYGYTF. The chain recombines TRBV27 with TRBJ1-2; TCRdb's D call, TRBD1, is unchecked because there is no DNA. The CDR3 contains 15 residues. CDR1 and CDR2 from the germline V gene are MNHEY and SMNVEV (reference sequence).